One and the same sample provided the 16 T cell receptor beta chains below, sequenced in a study of blood T cell repertoires in COVID-19. Here immunoSEQ multiplex PCR was the method, and the copy in TCRdb shows in-frame clones only, minus some. The sample holds fewer than 600,000 clones, roughly 90% seen once. Sequencing input: PBMCs or T cells enriched from blood (not recorded which). These receptors all stem from a woman aged 40 to 49 who had recovered from COVID-19.

This clone is a singleton in its sample. This rearrangement joins TRBV10-3 to TRBJ1-1; D gene ambiguous. Trimming removed 7 bases from V and 1 base from J, with 10 bases in between. The germline V gene has CDR1 ENHRY and CDR2 SYGVKD. This CDR3 has 13 residues. CDR3 protein: CAIKDTGNTEAFF. The DNA for the CDR3 is TGTGCCATCAAAGACACTGGGAACACTGAAGCTTTCTTT.

V usage is TRBV21-1 and J usage is TRBJ2-2; the table calls TRBD1, which could not be checked here. TRBV21-1 counts as a pseudogene. CDR3 length equals 17 residues. CDR3 amino acids: CASSNYKDRDPPGELFF. CDR3 in DNA: TGTGCCAGCAGCAACTATAAGGACAGGGACCCCCCCGGGGAGCTGTTTTTT.

V gene TRBV2 combines with J gene TRBJ1-1, with 7 bases identical to TRBD1. CDR1 and CDR2 (germline): SNHLY, FYNNEI. This CDR3 spans 13 amino acids. V lost 4 bases, J lost 5 bases, and 4 bases stayed unmatched. CDR3 in DNA: TGTGCCAGCAGTGGACAGGGATGGACTGAAGCTTTCTTT. This translates into CASSGQGWTEAFF.

This clone was counted between two and nine times. This chain links TRBV6-6 with TRBJ1-3; perhaps TRBD1 as D (5 bases). Germline CDR1 reads MNHNY; CDR2 reads SVGAGI (reference sequence). V lost 2 bases and J lost 8, with 7 bases in between. CDR3 size: 12 residues. The CDR3 coding sequence is TGTGCCAGCAGTTACGAAGGGGACACCATATATTTT. Translated, it gives CASSYEGDTIYF.

The V call is TRBV3-1 (or the pseudogene TRBV3-2), the J call TRBJ2-5, with TRBD2 as a possible D gene (6 bases). V was pared by 2 bases and J by 5 bases, with 15 bases between. This CDR3 contains 15 residues. Germline values: CDR1 LGHDT, CDR2 YNNKEL (reference sequence). The CDR3 protein is CASSQKWVGGETQYF. The CDR3 DNA is TGTGCCAGCAGCCAAAAATGGGTTGGAGGGGAGACCCAGTACTTC.

The chain uses TRBV24-1 and TRBJ1-1, with a possible D match to TRBD1 (6 bases). Germline V gene data show CDR1 as KGHDR and CDR2 as SFDVKD. The CDR3 spans 13 residues. V was cut by 9 bases and J by 1 base, with 11 bases left in between. The CDR3 loop is CATRGGANTEAFF. The DNA of the CDR3 is TGTGCCACCCGGGGGGGGGCGAACACTGAAGCTTTCTTT.

The gene calls are TRBV12-3 or TRBV12-4 and TRBJ2-5, with D possibly being TRBD1 (5 bases). Trimming removed 2 bases from V and 4 bases from J, with 8 bases in between. This CDR3 has 13 amino acids. CDR3 nucleotides: TGTGCCAGCAGTTTATTGCAGGGAGAGACCCAGTACTTC. It encodes CASSLLQGETQYF.

This chain joins TRBV3-1 (or the pseudogene TRBV3-2) and TRBJ2-7; D is undetermined. Germline-derived CDR1 and CDR2 are LGHDT and YNNKEL (reference sequence). V lost 3 bases and J lost 0, with 9 bases in between. The CDR3 covers 14 residues. The CDR3 sequence: CASSHPSSSYEQYF. The CDR3, as DNA: TGTGCCAGCAGCCACCCCTCGAGCTCCTACGAGCAGTACTTC.

This chain links TRBV6-6 with TRBJ1-2; 12 nucleotides agree with TRBD1. This CDR3 contains 16 residues. CDR1 is MNHNY, CDR2 SVGAGI, per germline (reference sequence). The J segment lost 2 bases and the V segment lost 0 bases, leaving 1 base of the junction unmatched. CDR3 region: CASSYSGQGANYGYTF. The CDR3 bases are TGTGCCAGCAGTTACTCGGGACAGGGGGCCAACTATGGCTACACCTTC.

This chain links TRBV27 with TRBJ2-7; TRBD1 agrees at 10 bases. CDR1 and CDR2 from the germline V gene are MNHEY and SMNVEV (reference sequence). V lost 6 bases and J lost 3; bases outside the gene matches: 2. This CDR3 comprises 13 residues. The CDR3 loop is CASSRTGGYEQYF. In DNA, the CDR3 is TGTGCCAGCAGCCGGACAGGGGGCTACGAGCAGTACTTC.

The chain has TRBV19 and TRBJ1-5; no definite D call. The CDR3 consists of 15 residues. Germline V gene lookup returns CDR1 LNHDA and CDR2 SQIVND (reference sequence). Trimming left V 3 bases short and J 6 bases short, with 15 bases between. The CDR3 here is CASSIPGKISQPQHF. The CDR3 DNA is TGTGCCAGTAGTATTCCGGGAAAAATCAGTCAGCCCCAGCATTTT.

This clone was detected only a few times. The chain recombines TRBV18 with TRBJ2-3, with D maybe TRBD1 (6 bases). The CDR3 has 13 amino acids. Trimming stripped 3 bases from V and 6 bases from J, with 10 bases between. Germline-derived CDR1 and CDR2 are KGHSH and LQKENI. CDR3 coding DNA: TGTGCCAGCTCACCGACAACAGGGGATACGCAGTATTTT. It encodes CASSPTTGDTQYF. The variable domain in full, completed from reference TRBV18 and TRBJ2-3, reads NAGVMQNPRHLVRRRGQEARLRCSPMKGHSHVYWYRQLPEEGLKFMVYLQKENIIDESGMPKERFSAEFPKEGPSILRIQQVVRGDSAAYFCASSPTTGDTQYFGPGTRLTVL.

This clone was recorded only once. The V and J genes are TRBV5-4 and TRBJ2-5; no clear D. This CDR3 is 11 amino acids long. V was shortened by 3 bases and J by 5 bases, with 5 bases between the two germline ends. The germline gives CDR1 SGHNT, CDR2 YYREEE (reference sequence). The CDR3, as DNA: TGTGCCAGCAGCTCGAGCGAGACCCAGTACTTC. Protein sequence: CASSSSETQYF.

This clone was recorded only once. The chain is built from TRBV5-4 and TRBJ1-1; weak D call: TRBD1 (5 bases). Germline CDR1 reads SGHNT; CDR2 reads YYREEE (reference sequence). V lost 5 bases to trimming and J lost 0 bases, with 11 bases between them. This CDR3 region has 14 residues. The DNA for the CDR3 is TGTGCCAGCAGATACGACAGCCTGAACACTGAAGCTTTCTTT. Translated: CASRYDSLNTEAFF. The full variable domain, with the rest looked up from reference TRBV5-4 and TRBJ1-1, is ETGVTQSPTHLIKTRGQQVTLRCSSQSGHNTVSWYQQALGQGPQFIFQYYREEENGRGNFPPRFSGLQFPNYSSELNVNALELDDSALYLCASRYDSLNTEAFFGQGTRLTVV.

The V call is TRBV13, the J call TRBJ2-2; tentatively, D is TRBD1 (6 bases). Germline V lookup: CDR1 PRHDT, CDR2 FYEKMQ (reference sequence). The CDR3 covers 13 residues. The V end lost 2 bases, the J end lost 5 bases, and 6 bases lay between the germline ends. In DNA form, the CDR3 reads TGTGCCAGCAGCTTAAGGGGGACCGGGGAGCTGTTTTTT. Its protein product is CASSLRGTGELFF.

The rearrangement links TRBV27 to TRBJ2-2; possible D gene TRBD1, 6 bases. Germline lookup yields CDR1 MNHEY and CDR2 SMNVEV (reference sequence). Trimming took 4 bases from V and 5 from J, leaving 11 bases between them. The CDR3 consists of 14 residues. The CDR3 loop is CASSWTARTGELFF. The CDR3 DNA is TGTGCCAGCAGTTGGACAGCCAGGACCGGGGAGCTGTTTTTT.